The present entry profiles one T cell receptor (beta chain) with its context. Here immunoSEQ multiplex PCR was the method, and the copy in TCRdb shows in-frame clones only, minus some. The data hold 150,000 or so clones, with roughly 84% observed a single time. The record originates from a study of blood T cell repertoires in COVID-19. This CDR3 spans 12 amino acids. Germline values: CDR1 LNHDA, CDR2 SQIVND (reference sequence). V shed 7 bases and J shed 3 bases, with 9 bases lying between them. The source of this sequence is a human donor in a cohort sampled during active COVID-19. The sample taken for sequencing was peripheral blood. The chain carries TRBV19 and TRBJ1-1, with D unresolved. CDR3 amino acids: CASNSRDTEAFF. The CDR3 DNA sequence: TGTGCCAGTAACTCCCGGGACACTGAAGCTTTCTTT.